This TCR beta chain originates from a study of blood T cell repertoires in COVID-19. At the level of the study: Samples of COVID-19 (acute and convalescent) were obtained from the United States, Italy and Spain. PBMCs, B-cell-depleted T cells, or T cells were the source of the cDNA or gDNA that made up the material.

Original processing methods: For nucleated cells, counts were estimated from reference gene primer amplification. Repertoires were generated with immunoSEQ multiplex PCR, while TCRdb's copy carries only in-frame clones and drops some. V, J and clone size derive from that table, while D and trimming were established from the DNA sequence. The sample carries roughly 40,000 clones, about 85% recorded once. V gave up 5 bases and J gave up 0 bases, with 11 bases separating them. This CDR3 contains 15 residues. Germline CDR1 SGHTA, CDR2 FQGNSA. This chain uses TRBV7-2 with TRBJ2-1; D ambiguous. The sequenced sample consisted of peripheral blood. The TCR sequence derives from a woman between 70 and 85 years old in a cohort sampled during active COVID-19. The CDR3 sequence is CASSDWVSSYNEQFF. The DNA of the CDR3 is TGTGCCAGCAGCGACTGGGTGAGCTCCTACAATGAGCAGTTCTTC.